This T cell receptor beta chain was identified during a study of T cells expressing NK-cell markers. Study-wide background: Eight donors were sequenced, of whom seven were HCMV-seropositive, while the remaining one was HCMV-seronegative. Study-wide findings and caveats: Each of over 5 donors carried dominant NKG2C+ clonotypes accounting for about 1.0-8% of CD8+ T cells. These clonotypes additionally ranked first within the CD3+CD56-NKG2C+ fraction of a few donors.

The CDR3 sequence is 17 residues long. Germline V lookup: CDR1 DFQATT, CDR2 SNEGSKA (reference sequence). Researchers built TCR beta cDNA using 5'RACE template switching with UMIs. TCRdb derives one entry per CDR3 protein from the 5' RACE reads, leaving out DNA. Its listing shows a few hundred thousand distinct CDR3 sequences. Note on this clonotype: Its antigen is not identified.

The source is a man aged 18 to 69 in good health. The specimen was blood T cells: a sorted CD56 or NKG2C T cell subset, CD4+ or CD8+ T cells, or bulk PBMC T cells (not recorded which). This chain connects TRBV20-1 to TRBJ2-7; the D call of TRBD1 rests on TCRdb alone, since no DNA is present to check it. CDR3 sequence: CSARDLLAGDWTYEQYF.